This TCR beta chain was observed in a study of naive and memory T cell subsets. Findings of the study overall: Naive repertoires, especially CD8, held a few larger clonotypes, possibly memory cells re-expressing CD45RA. RNA-based TCR counts may shift with T cell activation and differentiation.

As concerns this clonotype: Its specificity is unknown.

Two oligonucleotides, mixed equimolar, formed the beta constant-region primer covering TRBC1 and TRBC2. Four rounds of PCR amplified the ligated cDNA using nested alpha and beta constant-region primers plus SP2. Each CDR3 protein is one row after TCRdb ran MiXCR on the UMI-ligation and nested PCR reads. Among about 90,000 distinct CDR3 sequences listed, approximately 10% were seen once. This sequence was found in a human donor in good health. The sequencing sample was made of naive CD4+ T cells from blood.

The CDR3 DNA reads TGCAGTGCGAGACAGTTGGGTAGCAATCAGCCCCAGCATTTT. Translating gives CSARQLGSNQPQHF. The V call is TRBV20-1, the J call TRBJ1-5; the D gene is possibly TRBD1 (5 bases). The CDR3 spans 14 residues. V dropped 6 bases and J dropped 0 bases, with 12 bases sitting between them. Germline V gene sequence: CDR1 DFQATT, CDR2 SNEGSKA (reference sequence).